The entry that follows covers one T cell receptor (beta chain) sequence. What it recognizes is unknown. Trimming pared 6 bases from V and 11 bases from J, leaving 13 bases between. Germline V gene lookup returns CDR1 MDHEN and CDR2 SYDVKM. This CDR3 is built from 11 residues. TCRdb called the reads again in MiXCR, with one record for every CDR3 protein. The sample has about 900,000 distinct CDR3 sequences, more than 25% seen once. These data belong to a study of T cell repertoires in cytomegalovirus infection. The chain links TRBV28 to TRBJ1-1; D unclear. The sequences come from cultured CD8+ T cells from PBMCs, collected from culture after CMV antigen stimulation. This clonotype was sampled from a human donor in good health (CMV status not recorded). Some clones in this sample may be carry-over from other donors' samples. The CDR3 protein is CASSPNGYAFF. Here the CDR3 DNA reads TGTGCCAGCAGCCCCAACGGCTACGCTTTCTTT. The full variable domain, completed using reference TRBV28 and TRBJ1-1, is DVKVTQSSRYLVKRTGEKVFLECVQDMDHENMFWYRQDPGLGLRLIYFSYDVKMKEKGDIPEGYSVSREKKERFSLILESASTNQTSMYLCASSPNGYAFFGQGTRLTVV.